This record covers a single T cell receptor beta chain. The antigen is undetermined. Trimming pared 3 bases from V and 2 bases from J, leaving 15 bases between. Germline V gene lookup returns CDR1 DFQATT and CDR2 SNEGSKA (reference sequence). The CDR3 has 15 residues. Assay used: immunoSEQ multiplex PCR; TCRdb lists only in-frame clones, some missing. This table has about 120,000 clones, roughly 87% appearing once. Analyses pooled second doses at about 4 or about 12 weeks. These data originate in a study of T cell responses to AZD1222 COVID-19 vaccine. Study-wide points: Baseline antibody screening turned up just a handful of seropositive AZD1222 recipients. Two AZD1222 administrations were followed by greater Spike-specific TCR breadth and depth.

The J gene is TRBJ2-3, the V gene TRBV20-1, with D unclear. Sequences were derived from peripheral blood, sampled 28 days after the second AZD1222 dose. This clonotype was obtained from an adult who received the AZD1222 COVID-19 vaccine. DNA for the CDR3: TGCAGTGCTAGTTTACTACGACCTACCACAGATACGCAGTATTTT. Its translation is CSASLLRPTTDTQYF.